The clone carrying this TCR beta chain appeared a few times. Its target is unknown. This specimen comes from a study of cytomegalovirus exposure and HLA in healthy donors. The germline CDR1 and CDR2 sequences are LNHDA and SQIVND (reference sequence). V was cut by 7 bases and J by 0 bases, with 17 bases left in between. The CDR3 has 16 residues. The PCR ran on 60 Vbeta and 13 Jbeta primers. Only in-frame clones appear in the TCRdb table, and some are missing; sequencing was by immunoSEQ multiplex PCR. The sample contains about 200,000 clones, 75% to 85% of which appear only once. Study findings and constraints: Three chains linked to CMV were shown in vitro to be specific for CMV antigens.

The sample taken for sequencing was PBMCs. The chain joins TRBV19 to TRBJ2-3, with D possibly TRBD2 on 6 matching bases. The sequence derives from a woman in her 50s in good health and CMV-seropositive. The CDR3 region is CASTQTPGLSTDTQYF. The CDR3 region has the DNA TGTGCCAGTACTCAAACTCCGGGACTCAGCACAGATACGCAGTATTTT.